The 10 T cell receptor beta chains presented below share a single source sample, sequenced in a study of regulatory T cells in long-lasting Graves disease. Time point reported: newly diagnosed GD, antithyroid drugs for less than 3 months. After RNA was extracted from PBMCs, the TCR library was made from it. Arm-PCR of CDR3 regions and iRepertoire HTBI primers were the basis on which TCR beta libraries were built. MiXCR, run by TCRdb on the multiplex PCR reads, gives a single entry per CDR3 protein. This sample yields roughly 520,000 distinct CDR3 sequences, of which approximately 12% are seen a single time; around 9.3% belongs to the top ten. The same data also went into a second study, on T cells in Graves' hyperthyroidism and ophthalmopathy.

This material consisted of peripheral blood mononuclear cells (PBMCs), taken at new diagnosis, from a patient treated with antithyroid drugs. Receptor source: a woman aged 30 to 39 with Graves disease.

As concerns this clonotype: This may be a read error, as it is one base from a much larger clone. V is TRBV7-2 and J is TRBJ1-2; D is perhaps TRBD1 (5 bases). Germline loops: CDR1 SGHTA, CDR2 FQGNSA. The CDR3 runs 13 residues. This CDR3 is CPSSLVRAYGYTF. CDR3 coding DNA: TGTCCCAGCAGCTTAGTCAGGGCCTATGGCTACACCTTC.

This clonotype was picked up many times. V gene TRBV2 combines with J gene TRBJ2-4, with 9 bases matching TRBD1. After removal of 5 bases from V and 9 bases from J, the junction contained 8 bases not matched to a gene. The germline gives CDR1 SNHLY, CDR2 FYNNEI. The CDR3 covers 14 residues. The DNA for the CDR3 is TGTGCCAGCAGTCAGTCGACAGGGGGTGGCATTCAGTACTTC. Translating gives CASSQSTGGGIQYF.

This clonotype was seen ten or more times. The CDR3 region is CARDKGLGTEAFF. The CDR3 DNA reads TGTGCCAGGGATAAAGGGCTTGGCACTGAAGCTTTCTTT. The rearrangement joins TRBV2 to TRBJ1-1; D remains unclear. The CDR3 is 13 residues long. The V end was cut by 9 bases, the J end by 4 bases, with 15 bases between. CDR1 and CDR2 from the germline V gene are SNHLY and FYNNEI.

This clonotype showed up just a few times. This chain links TRBV20-1 with TRBJ2-3; the D is unclear. The CDR3 sequence is 12 residues long. CDR1 DFQATT and CDR2 SNEGSKA come from the germline V gene (reference sequence). V was pared by 5 bases and J by 5 bases, with 11 bases between. In nucleotides, the CDR3 is TGCAGTGCTCCCGAGATAGGAGATACGCAGTATTTT. This sequence encodes CSAPEIGDTQYF.

This clonotype has a count of ten or more. The V call is TRBV11-2, the J call TRBJ2-3; no reliable D call. Germline V gene lookup returns CDR1 SGHAT and CDR2 FQNNGV. Deletions cut 3 bases from V and 2 bases from J, with 9 bases between. The CDR3 contains 14 residues. This CDR3 is CASSFSRTTDTQYF. CDR3 nucleotides: TGTGCCAGCAGCTTCTCGAGGACCACAGATACGCAGTATTTT. Supplemented by reference TRBV11-2 and TRBJ2-3, the full variable domain reads EAGVAQSPRYKIIEKRQSVAFWCNPISGHATLYWYQQILGQGPKLLIQFQNNGVVDDSQLPKDRFSAERLKGVDSTLKIQPAKLEDSAVYLCASSFSRTTDTQYFGPGTRLTVL.

This clonotype was seen a few times. This chain connects TRBV19 to TRBJ1-2; no firm D call. Germline assignment: CDR1 LNHDA and CDR2 SQIVND (reference sequence). The CDR3 is 16 residues long. V lost 4 bases and J lost 4, with 19 bases in between. For the CDR3, the DNA is TGTGCCAGTAGTACCACACGTAGAGGCACCCCCTATGGCTACACCTTC. It specifies CASSTTRRGTPYGYTF. The full variable domain, completed using reference TRBV19 and TRBJ1-2, is DGGITQSPKYLFRKEGQNVTLSCEQNLNHDAMYWYRQDPGQGLRLIYYSQIVNDFQKGDIAEGYSVSREKKESFPLTVTSAQKNPTAFYLCASSTTRRGTPYGYTFGSGTRLTVV.

The chain is built from TRBV6-9 and TRBJ2-7; TRBD2 aligns across 13 bases. This CDR3 is 17 amino acids long. Germline loops: CDR1 MNHGY, CDR2 SVAAGI. After removal of 3 bases from V and 7 bases from J, the junction contained 12 bases not matched to a gene. The CDR3 protein is CASSYFSGTSGIGEQYF. In nucleotides, the CDR3 is TGTGCCAGCAGTTACTTCTCCGGGACTAGCGGGATTGGGGAGCAGTACTTC.

V gene TRBV30 combines with J gene TRBJ2-6; 8 nucleotides match TRBD1. CDR1 is GTSNPN and CDR2 is SVGIG in the germline V gene (reference sequence). The CDR3 consists of 18 residues. V was clipped by 7 bases and J by 0 bases; unmatched bases: 14. CDR3: CALRLPARGLSGANVLTF. The CDR3 DNA sequence: TGTGCCTTGAGGTTACCGGCCAGGGGGCTCTCTGGGGCCAACGTCCTGACTTTC. Full variable domain (remainder filled in from reference TRBV30 and TRBJ2-6): SQTIHQWPATLVQPVGSPLSLECTVEGTSNPNLYWYRQAAGRGLQLLFYSVGIGQISSEVPQNLSASRPQDRQFILSSKKLLLSDSGFYLCALRLPARGLSGANVLTFGAGSRLTVL.

This clonotype was found many times. CDR3 coding DNA: TGTGCCAGCGGGAACTGGCTTTACGAGCAGTACTTC. Its translation is CASGNWLYEQYF. The chain combines TRBV6-1 with TRBJ2-7, with D uncertain. V was cut by 8 bases and J by 4 bases, with 12 bases left in between. Germline assignment: CDR1 MNHNS and CDR2 SASEGT. The CDR3 has 12 residues.

This clonotype was counted ten times or more. V gene TRBV14 combines with J gene TRBJ2-1; no clear D gene. Per germline, CDR1 SGHDN and CDR2 FVKESK. This CDR3 has 13 residues. V lost 4 bases, J lost 7 bases, and 11 bases lay in between. CDR3 loop: CASSLDLGNEQFF. DNA of the CDR3: TGTGCCAGCAGCCTGGACCTTGGGAATGAGCAGTTCTTC.